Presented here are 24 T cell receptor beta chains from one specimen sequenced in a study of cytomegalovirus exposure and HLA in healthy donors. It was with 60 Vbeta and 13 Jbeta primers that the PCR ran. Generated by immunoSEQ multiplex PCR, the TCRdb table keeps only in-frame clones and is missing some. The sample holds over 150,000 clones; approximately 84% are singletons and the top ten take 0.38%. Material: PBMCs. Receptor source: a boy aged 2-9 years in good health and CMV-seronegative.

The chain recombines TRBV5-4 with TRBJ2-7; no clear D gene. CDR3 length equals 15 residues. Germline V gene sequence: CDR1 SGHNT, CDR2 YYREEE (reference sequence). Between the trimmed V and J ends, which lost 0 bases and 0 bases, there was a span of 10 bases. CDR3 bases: TGTGCCAGCAGCTTGGAATCACTTAGCTCCTACGAGCAGTACTTC. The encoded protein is CASSLESLSSYEQYF.

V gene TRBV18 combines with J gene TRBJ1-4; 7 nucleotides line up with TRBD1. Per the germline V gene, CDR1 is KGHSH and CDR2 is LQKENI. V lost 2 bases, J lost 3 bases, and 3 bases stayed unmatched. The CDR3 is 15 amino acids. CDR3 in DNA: TGTGCCAGCTCACCAAGACAGGGAGCTAATGAAAAACTGTTTTTT. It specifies CASSPRQGANEKLFF.

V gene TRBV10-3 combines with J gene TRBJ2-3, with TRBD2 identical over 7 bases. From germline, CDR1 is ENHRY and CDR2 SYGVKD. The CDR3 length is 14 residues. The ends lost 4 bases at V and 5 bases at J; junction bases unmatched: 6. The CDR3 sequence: CAISGSGKIDTQYF. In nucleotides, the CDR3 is TGTGCCATCAGTGGCAGCGGGAAGATAGATACGCAGTATTTT.

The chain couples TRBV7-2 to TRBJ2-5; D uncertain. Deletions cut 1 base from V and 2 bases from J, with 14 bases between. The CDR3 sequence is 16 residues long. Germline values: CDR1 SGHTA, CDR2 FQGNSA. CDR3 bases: TGTGCCAGCAGCTTAGATCGTTCTAATCTGCAAGAGACCCAGTACTTC. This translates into CASSLDRSNLQETQYF. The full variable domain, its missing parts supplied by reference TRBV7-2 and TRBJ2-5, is GAGVSQSPSNKVTEKGKDVELRCDPISGHTALYWYRQSLGQGLEFLIYFQGNSAPDKSGLPSDRFSAERTGGSVSTLTIQRTQQEDSAVYLCASSLDRSNLQETQYFGPGTRLLVL.

CDR3 in DNA: TGTGCCAGCAGCTTACTGGGACTAGCGCTAAGCACAGATACGCAGTATTTT. Translating it yields CASSLLGLALSTDTQYF. This sequence joins TRBV7-2 and TRBJ2-3; 10 bases line up with TRBD2. The germline V gene has CDR1 SGHTA and CDR2 FQGNSA. With V trimmed by 2 bases and J by 0 bases, 5 bases remained unmatched. CDR3 length equals 17 residues.

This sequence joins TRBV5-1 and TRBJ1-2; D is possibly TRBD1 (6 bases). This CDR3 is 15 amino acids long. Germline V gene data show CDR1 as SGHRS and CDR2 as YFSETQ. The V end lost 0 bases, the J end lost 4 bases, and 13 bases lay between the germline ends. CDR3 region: CASSLGTGNSYGYTF. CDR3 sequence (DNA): TGCGCCAGCAGCTTGGGTACAGGGAATAGCTATGGCTACACCTTC.

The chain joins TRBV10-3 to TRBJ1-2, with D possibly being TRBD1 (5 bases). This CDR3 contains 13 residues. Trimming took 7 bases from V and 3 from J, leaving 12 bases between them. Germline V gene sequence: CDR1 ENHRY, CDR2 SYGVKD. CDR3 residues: CAITADRDYGYTF. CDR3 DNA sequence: TGTGCCATCACCGCCGACAGAGACTATGGCTACACCTTC.

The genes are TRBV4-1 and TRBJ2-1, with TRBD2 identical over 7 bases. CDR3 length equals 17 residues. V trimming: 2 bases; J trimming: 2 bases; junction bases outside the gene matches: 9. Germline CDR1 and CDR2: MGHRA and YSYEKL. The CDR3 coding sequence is TGCGCCAGCAGCCAAATAAAAGGCGGGGGTGCCTACAATGAGCAGTTCTTC. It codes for CASSQIKGGGAYNEQFF.

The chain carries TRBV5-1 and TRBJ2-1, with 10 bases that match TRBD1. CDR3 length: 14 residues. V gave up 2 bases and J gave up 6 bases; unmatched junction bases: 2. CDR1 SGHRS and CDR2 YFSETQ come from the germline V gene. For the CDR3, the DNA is TGCGCCAGCAGCTTAGGGACAGGGGTCAATGAGCAGTTCTTC. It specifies CASSLGTGVNEQFF.

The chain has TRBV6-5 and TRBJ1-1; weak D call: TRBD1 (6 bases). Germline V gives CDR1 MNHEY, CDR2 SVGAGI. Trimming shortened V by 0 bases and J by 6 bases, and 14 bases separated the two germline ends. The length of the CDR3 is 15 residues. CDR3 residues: CASSYSTRGSAEAFF. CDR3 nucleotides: TGTGCCAGCAGTTACTCGACCAGGGGAAGCGCTGAAGCTTTCTTT.

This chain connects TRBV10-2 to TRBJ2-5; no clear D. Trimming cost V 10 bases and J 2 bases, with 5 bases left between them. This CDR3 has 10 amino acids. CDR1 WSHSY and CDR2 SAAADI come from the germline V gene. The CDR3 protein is CATPQETQYF. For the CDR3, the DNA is TGCGCCACCCCGCAAGAGACCCAGTACTTC.

CDR3 sequence: CASSLAGAQETQYF. CDR3 coding DNA: TGTGCCAGCAGCTTAGCAGGGGCTCAAGAGACCCAGTACTTC. This chain links TRBV7-2 with TRBJ2-5; D might be TRBD1 (5 bases). Germline CDR1 is SGHTA and CDR2 is FQGNSA. V was trimmed by 0 bases and J by 2 bases, leaving 7 bases between them. The CDR3 has 14 amino acids.

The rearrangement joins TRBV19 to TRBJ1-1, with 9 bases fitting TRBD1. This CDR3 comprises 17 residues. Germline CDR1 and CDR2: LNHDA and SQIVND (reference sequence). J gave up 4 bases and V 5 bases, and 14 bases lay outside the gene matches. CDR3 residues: CASSPWGLTGGPTEAFF. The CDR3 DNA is TGTGCCAGTAGTCCGTGGGGCTTGACAGGGGGACCCACTGAAGCTTTCTTT.

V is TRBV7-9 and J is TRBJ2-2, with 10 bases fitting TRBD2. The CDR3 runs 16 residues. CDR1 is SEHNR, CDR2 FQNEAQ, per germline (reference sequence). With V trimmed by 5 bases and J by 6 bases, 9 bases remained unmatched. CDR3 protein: CASSQGVAGGPGELFF. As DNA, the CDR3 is TGTGCCAGCAGCCAAGGGGTAGCGGGAGGCCCCGGGGAGCTGTTTTTT.

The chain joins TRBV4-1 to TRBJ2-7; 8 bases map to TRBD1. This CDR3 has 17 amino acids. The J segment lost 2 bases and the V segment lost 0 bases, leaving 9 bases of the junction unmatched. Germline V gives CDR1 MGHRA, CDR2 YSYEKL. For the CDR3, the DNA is TGCGCCAGCAGCCAAGACAAGGGGGACAGGCCACCCTACGAGCAGTACTTC. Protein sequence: CASSQDKGDRPPYEQYF.

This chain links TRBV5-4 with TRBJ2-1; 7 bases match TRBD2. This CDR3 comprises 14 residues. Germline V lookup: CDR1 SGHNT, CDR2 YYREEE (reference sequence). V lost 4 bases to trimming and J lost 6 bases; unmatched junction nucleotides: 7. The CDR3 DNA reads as TGTGCCAGCAGCATAGGACTAGGTGGCAATGAGCAGTTCTTC. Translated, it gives CASSIGLGGNEQFF.

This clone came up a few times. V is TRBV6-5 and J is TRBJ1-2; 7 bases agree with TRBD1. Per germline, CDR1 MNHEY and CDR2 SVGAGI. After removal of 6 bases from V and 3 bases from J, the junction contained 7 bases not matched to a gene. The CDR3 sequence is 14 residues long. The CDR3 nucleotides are TGTGCCAGCAGGGAGACAGGGAATGACTATGGCTACACCTTC. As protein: CASRETGNDYGYTF.

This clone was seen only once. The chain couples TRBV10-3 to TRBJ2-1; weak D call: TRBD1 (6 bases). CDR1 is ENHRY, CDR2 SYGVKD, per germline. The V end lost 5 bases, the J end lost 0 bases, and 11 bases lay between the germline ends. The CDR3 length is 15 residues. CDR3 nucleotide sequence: TGTGCCATCAGTCGGACAGAAAGCTCCTACAATGAGCAGTTCTTC. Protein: CAISRTESSYNEQFF.

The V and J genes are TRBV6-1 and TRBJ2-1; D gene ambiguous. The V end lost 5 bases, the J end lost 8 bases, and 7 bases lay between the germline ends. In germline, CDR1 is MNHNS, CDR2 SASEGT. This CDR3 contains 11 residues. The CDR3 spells CASSPLDEQFF. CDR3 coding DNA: TGTGCCAGCAGTCCTCTTGATGAGCAGTTCTTC.

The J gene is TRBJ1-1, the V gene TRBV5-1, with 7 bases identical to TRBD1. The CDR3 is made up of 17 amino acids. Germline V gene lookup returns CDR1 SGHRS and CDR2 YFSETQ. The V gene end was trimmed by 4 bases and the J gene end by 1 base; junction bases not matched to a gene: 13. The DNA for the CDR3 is TGCGCCAGCAGCCCCGAACAGGGGTGGTATAAGAACACTGAAGCTTTCTTT. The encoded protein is CASSPEQGWYKNTEAFF.

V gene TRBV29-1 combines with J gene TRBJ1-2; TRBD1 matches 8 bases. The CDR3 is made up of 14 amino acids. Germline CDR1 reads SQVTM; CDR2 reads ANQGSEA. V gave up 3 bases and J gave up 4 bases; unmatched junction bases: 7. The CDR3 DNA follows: TGCAGCGTTGACCCCGGACAGGGTGGCTATGGCTACACCTTC. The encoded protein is CSVDPGQGGYGYTF.

This CDR3 reads CASSDTGTREAFF. CDR3 in DNA: TGTGCCAGCAGTGATACGGGGACACGCGAAGCTTTCTTT. V usage is TRBV25-1 and J usage is TRBJ1-1; weak D call: TRBD1 (6 bases). This CDR3 comprises 13 residues. Germline CDR1 reads MGHDK; CDR2 reads SYGVNS. V was cut by 3 bases and J by 8 bases, with 13 bases left in between.

For the CDR3, the DNA is TGTGCCTGGGAGAGAGGGAACACTGAAGCTTTCTTT. Translation: CAWERGNTEAFF. This chain connects TRBV30 to TRBJ1-1; no definite D call. The CDR3 is made up of 12 amino acids. Germline loops: CDR1 GTSNPN, CDR2 SVGIG (reference sequence). Between the trimmed V and J ends, which lost 5 bases and 1 base, there was a span of 8 bases.

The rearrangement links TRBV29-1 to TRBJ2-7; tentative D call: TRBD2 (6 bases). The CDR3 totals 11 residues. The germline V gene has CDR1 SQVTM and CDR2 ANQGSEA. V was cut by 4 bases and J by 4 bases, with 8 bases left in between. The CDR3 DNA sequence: TGCAGCGTTGGACTAGGGTACGAGCAGTACTTC. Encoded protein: CSVGLGYEQYF.